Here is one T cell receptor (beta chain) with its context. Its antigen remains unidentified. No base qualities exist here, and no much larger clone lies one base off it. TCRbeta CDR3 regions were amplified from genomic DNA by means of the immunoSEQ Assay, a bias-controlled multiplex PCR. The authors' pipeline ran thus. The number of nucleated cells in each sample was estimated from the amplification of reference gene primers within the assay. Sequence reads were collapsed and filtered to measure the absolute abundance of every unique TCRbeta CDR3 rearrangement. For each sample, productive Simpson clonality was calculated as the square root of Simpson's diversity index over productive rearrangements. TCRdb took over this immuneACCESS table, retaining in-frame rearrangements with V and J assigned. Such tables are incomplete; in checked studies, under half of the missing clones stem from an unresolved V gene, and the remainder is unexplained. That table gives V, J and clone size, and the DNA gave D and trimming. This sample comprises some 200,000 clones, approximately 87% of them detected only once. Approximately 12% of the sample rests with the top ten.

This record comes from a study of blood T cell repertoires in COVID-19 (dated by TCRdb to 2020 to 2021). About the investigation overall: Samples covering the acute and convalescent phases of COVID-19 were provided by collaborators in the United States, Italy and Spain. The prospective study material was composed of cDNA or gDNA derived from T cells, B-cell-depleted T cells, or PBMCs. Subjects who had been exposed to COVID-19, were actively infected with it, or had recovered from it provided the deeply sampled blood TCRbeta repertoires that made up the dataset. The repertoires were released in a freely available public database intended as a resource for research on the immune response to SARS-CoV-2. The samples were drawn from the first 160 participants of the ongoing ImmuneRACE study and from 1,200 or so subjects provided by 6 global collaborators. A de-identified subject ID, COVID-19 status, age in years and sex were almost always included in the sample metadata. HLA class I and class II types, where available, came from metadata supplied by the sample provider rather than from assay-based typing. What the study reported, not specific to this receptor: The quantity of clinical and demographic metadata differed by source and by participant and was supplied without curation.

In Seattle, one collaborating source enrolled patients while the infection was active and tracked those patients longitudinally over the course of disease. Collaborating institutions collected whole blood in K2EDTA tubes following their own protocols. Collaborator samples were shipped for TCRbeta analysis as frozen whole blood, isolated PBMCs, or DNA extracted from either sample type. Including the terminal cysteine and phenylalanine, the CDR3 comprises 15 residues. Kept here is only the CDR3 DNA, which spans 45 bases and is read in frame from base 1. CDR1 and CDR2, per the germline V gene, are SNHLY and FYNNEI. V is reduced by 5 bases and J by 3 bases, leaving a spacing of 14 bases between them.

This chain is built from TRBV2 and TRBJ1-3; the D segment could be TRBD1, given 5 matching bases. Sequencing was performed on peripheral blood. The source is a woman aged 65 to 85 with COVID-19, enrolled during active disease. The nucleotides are TGTGCCAGCAGTCGACAGCCGCGCGGTGGAAACACCATATATTTT. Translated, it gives CASSRQPRGGNTIYF.